This T cell receptor beta chain originates from a study of T cell changes during pregnancy in multiple sclerosis. Trimming stripped 5 bases from V and 6 bases from J, with 26 bases between. From germline, CDR1 is MGHRA and CDR2 YSYEKL. CDR3 length: 18 residues. Repertoires were generated with immunoSEQ multiplex PCR, while TCRdb's copy carries only in-frame clones and drops some. The table includes around 96,000 clones, 90% to 95% detected once. The rearrangement links TRBV4-1 to TRBJ2-1; perhaps TRBD1 as D (6 bases). The sequence came from a female donor in good health, enrolled as a control in a pregnancy study. Specimen: peripheral blood, collected after pregnancy. The CDR3 reads CASSGITGTSSRTNEQFF. In nucleotides, the CDR3 is TGCGCCAGCAGCGGAATTACTGGGACATCCTCACGAACCAATGAGCAGTTCTTC.